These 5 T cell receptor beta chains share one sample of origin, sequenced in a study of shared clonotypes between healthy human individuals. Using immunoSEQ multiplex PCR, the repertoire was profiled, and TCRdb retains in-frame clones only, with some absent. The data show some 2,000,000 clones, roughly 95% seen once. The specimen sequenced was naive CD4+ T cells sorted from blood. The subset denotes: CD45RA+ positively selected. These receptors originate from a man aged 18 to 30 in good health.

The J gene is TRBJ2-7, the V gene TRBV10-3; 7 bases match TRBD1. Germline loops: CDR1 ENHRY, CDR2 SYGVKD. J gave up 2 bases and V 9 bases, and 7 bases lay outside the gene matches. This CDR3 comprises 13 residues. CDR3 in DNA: TGTGCCATGCGACAAGGGACAGCCTACGAGCAGTACTTC. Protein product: CAMRQGTAYEQYF.

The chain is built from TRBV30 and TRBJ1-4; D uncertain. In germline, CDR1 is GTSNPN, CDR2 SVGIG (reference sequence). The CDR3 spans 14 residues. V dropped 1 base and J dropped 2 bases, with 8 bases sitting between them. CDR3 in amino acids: CAWSGDWTNEKLFF. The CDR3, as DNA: TGTGCCTGGAGTGGAGATTGGACTAATGAAAAACTGTTTTTT.

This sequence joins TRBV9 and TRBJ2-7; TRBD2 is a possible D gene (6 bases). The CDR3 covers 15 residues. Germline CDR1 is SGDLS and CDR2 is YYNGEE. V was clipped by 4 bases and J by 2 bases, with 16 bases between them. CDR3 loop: CASSPRTTLTYEQYF. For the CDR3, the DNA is TGTGCCAGCAGCCCCCGGACTACCCTTACCTACGAGCAGTACTTC.

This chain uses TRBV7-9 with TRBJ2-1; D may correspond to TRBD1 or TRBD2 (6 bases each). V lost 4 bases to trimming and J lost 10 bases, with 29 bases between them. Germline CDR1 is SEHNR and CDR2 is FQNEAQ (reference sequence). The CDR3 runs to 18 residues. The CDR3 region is CASSSLRFYGGGITEQFF. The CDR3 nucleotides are TGTGCCAGCAGCTCATTACGCTTTTACGGGGGCGGGATTACCGAGCAGTTCTTC. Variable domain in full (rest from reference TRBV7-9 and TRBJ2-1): DTGVSQNPRHKITKRGQNVTFRCDPISEHNRLYWYRQTLGQGPEFLTYFQNEAQLEKSRLLSDRFSAERPKGSFSTLEIQRTEQGDSAMYLCASSSLRFYGGGITEQFFGPGTRLTVL.

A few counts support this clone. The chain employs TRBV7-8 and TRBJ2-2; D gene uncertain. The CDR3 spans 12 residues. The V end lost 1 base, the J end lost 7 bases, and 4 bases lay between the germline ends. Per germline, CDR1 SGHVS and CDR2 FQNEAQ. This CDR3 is CASSLEVGELFF. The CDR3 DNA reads TGTGCCAGCAGCTTAGAGGTCGGGGAGCTGTTTTTT.